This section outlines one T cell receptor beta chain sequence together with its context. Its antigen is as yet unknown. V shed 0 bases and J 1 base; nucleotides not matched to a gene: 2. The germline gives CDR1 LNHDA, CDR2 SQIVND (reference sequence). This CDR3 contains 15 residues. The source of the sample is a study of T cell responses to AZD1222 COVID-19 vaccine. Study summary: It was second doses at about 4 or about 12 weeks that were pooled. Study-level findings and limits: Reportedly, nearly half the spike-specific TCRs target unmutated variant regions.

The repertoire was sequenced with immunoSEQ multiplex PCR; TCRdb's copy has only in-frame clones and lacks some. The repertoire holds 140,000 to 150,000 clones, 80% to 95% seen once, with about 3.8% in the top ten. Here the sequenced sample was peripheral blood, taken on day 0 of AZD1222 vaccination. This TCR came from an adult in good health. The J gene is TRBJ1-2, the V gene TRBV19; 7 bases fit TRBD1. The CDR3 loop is CASSIEDRRNYGYTF. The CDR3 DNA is TGTGCCAGTAGTATAGAGGACAGGCGTAACTATGGCTACACCTTC.